Each of the 22 T cell receptor beta chains below was sequenced from the same sample in a study of T-cell memory formation after mild COVID-19. TCRdb ran MiXCR on the 5' RACE reads and lists one entry per CDR3 protein. Among about 13,000 distinct CDR3 sequences, around 16% were seen once, and the ten largest hold about three fifths. Input material: PBMCs or a T cell subset sorted from them (not recorded which). The receptors originated from a man in his late teens or twenties who had mild COVID-19 (a few samples of this study predate the infection). Cell type and time point are not known.

The sample holds many counts of this clonotype. The rearrangement joins TRBV5-4 to TRBJ1-1; D is unclear. The CDR3 spans 14 residues. Trimming stripped 0 bases from V and 2 bases from J, with 8 bases between. The germline CDR1 and CDR2 sequences are SGHNT and YYREEE (reference sequence). CDR3: CASSLDGLNTEAFF. CDR3 sequence (DNA): TGTGCCAGCAGCTTGGACGGGTTAAACACTGAAGCTTTCTTT.

This clonotype was counted at least ten times. V and J are TRBV12-3 or TRBV12-4 and TRBJ2-7; D is unresolved. V was cut by 0 bases and J by 0 bases, with 9 bases left in between. The CDR3 totals 15 residues. Written as DNA, the CDR3 is TGTGCCAGCAGTTTAGCGGGCGGAAGCTCCTACGAGCAGTACTTC. Translated, it gives CASSLAGGSSYEQYF.

This clonotype was observed many times. J is TRBJ1-1 and V is TRBV7-6; D is uncertain. Per germline, CDR1 SGHVS and CDR2 FNYEAQ. Trimming took 4 bases from V and 0 from J, leaving 9 bases between them. CDR3 length: 14 residues. The CDR3 here is CASSSQELNTEAFF. CDR3 DNA: TGTGCCAGCAGCTCTCAGGAGTTGAACACTGAAGCTTTCTTT.

The table lists this clonotype with many counts. The CDR3 reads CSANHPYGGSYNEQFF. CDR3 nucleotides: TGCAGTGCGAACCACCCCTACGGGGGCTCCTACAATGAGCAGTTCTTC. The chain has TRBV20-1 and TRBJ2-1; weak D call: TRBD2 (6 bases). There are 16 residues in the CDR3. Germline assignment: CDR1 DFQATT and CDR2 SNEGSKA (reference sequence). V lost 6 bases and J lost 0, with 18 bases in between.

This clonotype was seen at least ten times. V and J are TRBV6-5 and TRBJ1-1; D gene ambiguous. Between the trimmed V and J ends, which lost 10 bases and 4 bases, there was a span of 10 bases. The germline gives CDR1 MNHEY, CDR2 SVGAGI. CDR3 length: 11 amino acids. In nucleotides, the CDR3 is TGTGCCACCCCGGGCGGCACTGAAGCTTTCTTT. Encoded protein: CATPGGTEAFF.

This clonotype was found many times. The rearrangement uses TRBV30 and TRBJ2-5, with 7 bases identical to TRBD2. Germline V CDR1 and CDR2: GTSNPN, SVGIG (reference sequence). The V gene end was trimmed by 1 base and the J gene end by 2 bases; junction bases not matched to a gene: 4. The CDR3 runs to 14 residues. This chain's CDR3 is CAWSELAIQETQYF. In DNA form, the CDR3 reads TGTGCCTGGAGTGAACTAGCGATTCAAGAGACCCAGTACTTC.

Ten or more counts support this clonotype. The chain is built from TRBV7-9 and TRBJ2-1, with TRBD1 as a possible D gene (5 bases). The CDR3 contains 15 residues. CDR1 is SEHNR, CDR2 FQNEAQ, per germline (reference sequence). V was cut by 1 base and J by 5 bases, with 12 bases left in between. The CDR3, as DNA: TGTGCCAGCAGCTTAGTTCTTGAAGGGGACAATGAGCAGTTCTTC. Protein product: CASSLVLEGDNEQFF.

The V gene is TRBV6-4, the J gene TRBJ2-7; possibly TRBD1 for D (6 bases). V was shortened by 4 bases and J by 3 bases, with 10 bases between the two germline ends. The length of the CDR3 is 13 residues. Germline values: CDR1 MRHNA, CDR2 SNTAGT. CDR3 in amino acids: CASSGGQNYEQYV. The CDR3 DNA follows: TGTGCCAGCAGTGGAGGACAGAACTACGAGCAGTACGTC.

This clonotype was counted at least ten times. V is TRBV29-1 and J is TRBJ2-5; no firm D call. The CDR3 consists of 13 residues. V was clipped by 6 bases and J by 3 bases, with 14 bases between them. Germline values: CDR1 SQVTM, CDR2 ANQGSEA. CDR3 DNA sequence: TGCAGCGTGGTCCTTGGGTTGAAAGAGACCCAGTACTTC. Residues: CSVVLGLKETQYF.

This clonotype was counted ten times or more. The CDR3, as DNA: TGCGCCAGCAGCCAAGAACTCGGGGCCGATGGCTACACCTTC. Its protein product is CASSQELGADGYTF. The chain employs TRBV4-3 and TRBJ1-2; maybe TRBD1 (5 bases). V lost 0 bases and J lost 6, with 11 bases in between. This CDR3 comprises 14 residues. The germline CDR1 and CDR2 sequences are LGHNA and YSLEER.

This clonotype was counted only a few times. An end of the junction differs from the germline gene, which may be a read error. The V gene is TRBV6-1, the J gene TRBJ1-2; D is ambiguous. CDR3 size: 13 residues. Germline-derived CDR1 and CDR2 are MNHNS and SASEGT. In DNA form, the CDR3 reads TGTGCCAGCAGTGTTGATAGTGTCTATGGCTACAGCTTC. Protein sequence: CASSVDSVYGYSF.

This clonotype was counted ten times or more. The V and J genes are TRBV20-1 and TRBJ2-5, with D hard to call. CDR3 length equals 11 residues. The V gene lost 6 bases and the J gene lost 5 bases, with 10 bases spanning the gap. Germline CDR1 DFQATT, CDR2 SNEGSKA (reference sequence). The CDR3 spells CSAHPGETQYF. The CDR3 DNA is TGCAGTGCCCACCCCGGGGAGACCCAGTACTTC.

A few counts support this clonotype. The V gene is TRBV12-3 or TRBV12-4, the J gene TRBJ1-5; D is undetermined. This CDR3 contains 11 residues. Trimming pared 4 bases from V and 10 bases from J, leaving 8 bases between. The CDR3 protein is CASSSPSPQHF. The CDR3 bases are TGTGCCAGCAGTTCCCCGTCTCCCCAGCATTTT.

In this sample, this clonotype turned up a few times. This chain joins TRBV3-1 and TRBJ2-2, with D maybe TRBD1 (5 bases). CDR1 is LGHDT, CDR2 YNNKEL, per germline (reference sequence). Trimming stripped 6 bases from V and 1 base from J, with 15 bases between. This CDR3 has 16 amino acids. CDR3 bases: TGTGCCAGCAGTAGGGTGGTAGGGGAGAACACCGGGGAGCTGTTTTTT. Translation gives CASSRVVGENTGELFF.

The chain recombines TRBV29-1 with TRBJ2-7; no clear D gene. V lost 4 bases, J lost 3 bases, and 7 bases lay in between. Germline V CDR1 and CDR2: SQVTM, ANQGSEA. The CDR3 runs to 11 residues. The CDR3 sequence: CSVGSLYEQYV. For the CDR3, the DNA is TGCAGCGTTGGTTCGCTCTACGAGCAGTACGTC.

The rearrangement joins TRBV5-6 to TRBJ1-6; 9 nucleotides agree with TRBD1. This CDR3 has 16 residues. Looked up from germline, CDR1 is SGHDT and CDR2 is YYEEEE. V was pared by 6 bases and J by 9 bases, with 13 bases of the junction left unmatched. The CDR3 protein is CASNSRTGTGFSPLHF. CDR3 coding DNA: TGTGCCAGCAACTCCCGGACGGGGACAGGGTTTTCACCCCTCCACTTT.

This clonotype was seen many times. The J gene is TRBJ1-4, the V gene TRBV12-3 or TRBV12-4; D unresolved. The V and J ends lost 4 bases and 8 bases respectively, with 17 bases between them. The CDR3 totals 15 residues. The CDR3 is CASSSLHRKREKLFF. The CDR3 DNA is TGTGCCAGCAGTTCCCTTCACAGAAAGAGGGAAAAACTGTTTTTT.

The rearrangement links TRBV6-6 to TRBJ2-1; D is unclear. The V gene's germline CDR1 is MNHNY and CDR2 SVGAGI (reference sequence). This CDR3 has 13 amino acids. With 6 bases removed from V and 9 bases from J, the gap between germline ends came to 15 bases. In DNA, the CDR3 is TGTGCCAGCAGCCTACCGAAGGCGGCTGAGCAGTTCTTC. It yields the protein CASSLPKAAEQFF.

This clonotype came up many times. The chain carries TRBV7-2 and TRBJ2-3; no clear D. Per germline, CDR1 SGHTA and CDR2 FQGNSA. Trimming took off 7 bases at V and 1 base at J, with 15 bases between the two ends. The CDR3 contains 15 residues. The CDR3 here is CASTLWAYRTDTQYF. The CDR3 DNA reads as TGTGCCAGCACCTTGTGGGCTTACCGCACAGATACGCAGTATTTT.

This clonotype was seen only a few times. The chain uses TRBV6-5 and TRBJ2-5, with D tentatively TRBD1 or TRBD2 (7 bases each). The CDR3 runs to 15 residues. The germline CDR1 and CDR2 sequences are MNHEY and SVGAGI. V lost 5 bases to trimming and J lost 3 bases, with 16 bases between them. The CDR3 DNA follows: TGTGCCAGCAGTGAGGGGGGGGACAGCAAAGAGACCCAGTACTTC. This translates into CASSEGGDSKETQYF.

The chain has TRBV5-6 and TRBJ2-3; D not resolved. The germline CDR1 and CDR2 sequences are SGHDT and YYEEEE. V shed 0 bases and J shed 3 bases, with 2 bases lying between them. The CDR3 runs 12 residues. The CDR3 coding sequence is TGTGCCAGCAGCTTGGAGACAGATACGCAGTATTTT. This encodes CASSLETDTQYF.

This chain connects TRBV28 to TRBJ2-3; 7 positions match TRBD2. The germline gives CDR1 MDHEN, CDR2 SYDVKM. The J segment lost 3 bases and the V segment lost 8 bases, leaving 5 bases of the junction unmatched. There are 13 residues in the CDR3. The CDR3 DNA sequence: TGTGCCAGCGGGAGGGCCTTTACAGATACGCAGTATTTT. It is translated as CASGRAFTDTQYF.